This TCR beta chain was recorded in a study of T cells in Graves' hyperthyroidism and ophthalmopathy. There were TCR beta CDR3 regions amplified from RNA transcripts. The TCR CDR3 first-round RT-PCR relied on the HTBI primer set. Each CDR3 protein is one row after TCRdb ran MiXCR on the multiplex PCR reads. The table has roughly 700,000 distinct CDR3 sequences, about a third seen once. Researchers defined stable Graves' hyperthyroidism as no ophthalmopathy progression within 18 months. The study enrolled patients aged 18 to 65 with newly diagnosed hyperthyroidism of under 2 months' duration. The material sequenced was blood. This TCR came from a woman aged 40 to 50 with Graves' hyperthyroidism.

The CDR3 nucleotides read TGTGCCAGCGCTAGTCACGCCAGATCCGGGACAGGGGTCAACGAGCAGTACTTC. Protein sequence: CASASHARSGTGVNEQYF. The chain links TRBV7-2 to TRBJ2-7, with 10 bases that match TRBD1. The CDR3 runs to 18 residues. Unmatched junction bases numbered 21, after V lost 8 bases and J lost 5 bases. The germline V gene encodes CDR1 SGHTA and CDR2 FQGNSA.